This T cell receptor beta chain was sequenced during a study of cytomegalovirus exposure and HLA in healthy donors. All the people who gave samples were healthy bone marrow donors. Comments on this clone: Its cognate antigen is unknown.

Broader study findings: In an earlier analysis, in about 530 donors, most V segments appeared productive either ~87% or ~30% of the time.

The PCR used 60 Vbeta and 13 Jbeta primers. Clones were read by immunoSEQ multiplex PCR, and TCRdb kept only the in-frame ones, dropping some. The sample holds some 150,000 clones, over 70% seen once. The sequence was collected from a male donor in good health and CMV-seronegative. Sequencing input: PBMCs.

CDR3 in amino acids: CSTRQGATGNTIYF. The CDR3 DNA reads as TGCAGCACCAGACAGGGGGCCACTGGAAACACCATATATTTT. The chain is built from TRBV29-1 and TRBJ1-3, with 10 bases aligning to TRBD1. Per the germline V gene, CDR1 is SQVTM and CDR2 is ANQGSEA. The CDR3 is 14 amino acids. The V and J ends lost 8 bases and 2 bases, in that order; junction bases with no gene match: 6.